This record covers a single TCR beta chain. Which antigen it targets is not known. Given a much more abundant clone one base away, this may be a read error. This specimen belongs to a study of T cells in Graves' hyperthyroidism and ophthalmopathy (dated by TCRdb to the late 2010s). Regarding the research as a whole: Peripheral blood samples were taken at initial diagnosis, before any treatment was given. To identify TCR V-J signatures that set the groups apart, the researchers used a discovery cohort of 100 patients, made up of 40 to 45 with Graves' ophthalmopathy and some 58 with stable Graves' hyperthyroidism. Whether ophthalmopathy could be predicted prospectively was tested in an independent validation cohort made up of 18 to 20 hyperthyroidism patients plus 17 patients who later progressed to ophthalmopathy. The 95 to 100 discovery patients were randomly divided into training and test sets at a 7:3 ratio. The study also compared thyroid tissue and blood T-cell repertoires from roughly 6 Graves' hyperthyroidism patients. Following sampling, methimazole starting at 30 mg daily was given to hyperthyroidism patients, and high-dose intravenous methylprednisolone was given to ophthalmopathy patients. According to the paper, TCR Vbeta CDR3 sequencing was carried out on 135 peripheral blood samples, which came from 40 to 45 ophthalmopathy, 75 to 80 hyperthyroidism and roughly 17 progressor patients.

What the research found in general, with its limitations: In cross-validation, a model built on a 13 V-J signature told ophthalmopathy apart from stable hyperthyroidism with 87.88% sensitivity and roughly 81% specificity, and in testing the same model reached 80%/75%. In validation, the model predicted progression to ophthalmopathy with over 60% sensitivity and 72.22% specificity, a median of 6.5 months before onset. No statistical method was used to fix the sample size in advance, and group allocation was not hidden from the investigators. Blood samples also contained most of the expanded thyroid clonotypes (frequency above 0.001), which suggests that blood repertoires may reflect thyroid immune responses.

The TCR beta CDR3 regions were amplified from RNA transcripts. For the first round of RT-PCR on the TCR CDR3, the HTBI primer set was used together with the Qiagen OneStep RT-PCR kit. A second multiplex PCR round built the libraries, followed by size selection and purification. Libraries were sequenced paired-end with 100 bp reads on an Illumina HiSeq2000. Per the source publication's procedure: Raw data were processed with SOAPnuke, discarding reads with adapters, uncalled bases, mean Phred below 15, or no exact constant-primer or identifier match. COPE v1.2.5 was used to merge the high-quality paired reads, and each unique nucleotide sequence was defined as a clonotype. Clonotypes were aligned to IMGT TRBV, TRBD and TRBJ reference segments using MiTCR v1.1. Only V-J combinations with frequency above 0.0001, covering approximately 99% of repertoires, were analysed. The TCS score was defined as the ratio of F50 (clonal expansion) to E x V (chaos), calculated using BLOSUM62-based TCRdist between CDR3 peptides within each V-J. Welch's t-statistics and random forest reduced approximately 520 V-J features to 13, which were used in a naive Bayes classifier (R e1071). Using fastp at Q25 and MiXCR, TCRdb reprocessed the public reads and kept productive beta chains. A single entry per CDR3 protein holds the most common genes and DNA from its merged rows. The V and J calls reflect TCRdb's pipeline rather than the authors' work. This sample lists approximately 740,000 distinct CDR3 sequences; approximately 14% were detected once. The ten largest clonotypes hold more than 8.5% of the sample.

There are 15 amino acids in the CDR3, from cysteine to phenylalanine inclusive. The kept DNA is CDR3 alone, 45 bases in frame from the first base. CDR1 and CDR2, looked up from the germline V gene (reference sequence), are LGHDT and YNNKEL. A patient counted as having stable Graves' hyperthyroidism if no progression to ophthalmopathy occurred over 18 months of follow-up. Hyperthyroidism patients were newly diagnosed, had a disease duration of under 2 months, and were aged 18 to 65 years. The study excluded patients with uncontrolled infections, other autoimmune diseases, pregnancy or lactation. Diagnoses were based on clinical symptoms, serum thyroxine and TRAb, thyroid ultrasound and orbital computed tomography. PBMCs were isolated from about 10 ml of fresh peripheral blood by Ficoll-Paque density gradient centrifugation. Total RNA was extracted with Trizol reagent, and quality was checked on an Agilent 2100 Bioanalyzer.

The clonotype comes from a woman aged 18-29 years with Graves' hyperthyroidism. The receptor chain draws on TRBV3-1 and TRBJ1-5, with TRBD1 perhaps the D gene, on 6 matching bases. Sequenced input: blood. The sequenced DNA is TGTGTCAGCAGCCAAGATCTTAGGGGGGATCAGCCCCAGCATTTT. It encodes CVSSQDLRGDQPQHF.